Listed here is a single TCR beta chain. Its cognate antigen has yet to be identified. No qualities accompany the bases; no much larger clone lies one base away. The data derive from a study of T cell responses to AZD1222 COVID-19 vaccine (dated by TCRdb to about 2021). General notes on the study: AZD1222 recipients given second doses at about 4 weeks or at about 12 weeks were pooled, since spike-specific TCR depth and breadth were not found to differ between the two schedules. A total of 230 to 250 trial participants underwent TCR sequencing, of whom 207 had received two doses of AZD1222 and roughly 26 had received two doses of the MenACWY control vaccine. Trial participants were enrolled into age subgroups of 18-55, 56-69 and 70-plus years, which contained approximately 150, 28 and 58 TCR-sequenced participants, respectively.

The CDR3 regions of human TCRbeta chains were subjected to immunosequencing. The paper's data handling went like this. Repertoire TCRs were checked for matches against a reference library of SARS-CoV-2-specific TCRs that had been generated using the MIRA antigen-specificity platform. Breadth was defined as the fraction of unique TCRs that were SARS-CoV-2-associated. Depth was defined as the fraction of total T cells that were SARS-CoV-2-associated. Using the MIRA data, each spike-specific TCR was assigned both to the spike region to which the TCR was reactive and to a CD4 or CD8 class. Log10-transformed breadth and depth values were compared by one-way ANOVA with Sidak's multiple comparisons tests. Imported from immuneACCESS, the table was reduced by TCRdb to in-frame sequences with V and J called. These copies leave out some clones; in studies compared against another copy, an unresolved V gene accounts for under half, and the cause of the remainder is not known. V, J and clone size reflect that table, while D and trimming were determined from the DNA. This sample gives 140,000 to 150,000 clones in total; 85% to 90% of them show up just once. The ten largest clonotypes hold more than 1.5% of the sample.

Trimming costs V 5 bases and J 4 bases, and their ends lie 14 bases apart. Spanning cysteine to phenylalanine, the CDR3 consists of 14 amino acids. Only the CDR3 DNA stays, 42 bases, in frame from base 1. The germline V gene (reference sequence) sets CDR1 to SEHNR and CDR2 to FQNEAQ. What the authors observed across the whole study: Reportedly, almost half of the unique spike-specific TCRs recognized epitopes lying outside the regions that are mutated in the B.1.351 and B.1.1.7 variants. No day 14 peak-response samples were available, so repertoires were characterized only after the peak T cell response. Vaccine-associated CD4 TCRs spanned the whole spike protein, with dominant responses in regions 160-218 and 743-854. In the small 56-69-year group, the increase in depth fell short of significance, most likely because of low power. Conclusions about previously exposed vaccinees are limited, since just 5 to 7 AZD1222 recipients were seropositive for SARS-CoV-2 at baseline. Participants were mostly white British and included more females than males, and it was suggested by the authors that clonal diversity may have been underestimated. After two AZD1222 doses, spike-specific TCR breadth and depth were significantly higher than at day 0 and than in MenACWY recipients.

Read against the paper, the sample's time point label means: baseline before first vaccination. Samples from vaccinated people were obtained from the UK trials COV001 and COV002, which included a single-blind randomized controlled phase 2/3 trial of AZD1222 (ChAdOx1 nCoV-19) in healthy adults. For TCRbeta chain sequencing, PBMC samples from trial participants were taken at day 0 and at day 28 after the second dose. The source material was peripheral blood, sampled on day 0 of AZD1222 vaccination. Here the chain combines TRBV7-9 and TRBJ2-5; the best D guess is TRBD2, with 6 bases matching. The TCR comes from an adult in good health. Here the CDR3 is given as CASSKDYNLETQYF. In nucleotide form, the sequence is TGTGCCAGCAGCAAGGACTATAACCTAGAGACCCAGTACTTC. With the portions outside the CDR3 filled from the reference TRBV7-9 and TRBJ2-5 genes, the complete variable region becomes DTGVSQNPRHKITKRGQNVTFRCDPISEHNRLYWYRQTLGQGPEFLTYFQNEAQLEKSRLLSDRFSAERPKGSFSTLEIQRTEQGDSAMYLCASSKDYNLETQYFGPGTRLLVL.